Listed below are T cell receptor beta chains from one sample, sequenced in a study of early T cells in non-severe SARS-CoV-2 infection. TCRdb reprocessed the 5' RACE reads via MiXCR and lists one record per CDR3 protein. The sample carries 30,000 or so distinct CDR3 sequences, 4.5% recorded once. What was sequenced was whole blood. The source of these receptors is an adult who was a healthcare worker with PCR-confirmed SARS-CoV-2 infection or an uninfected control (not recorded which). Each CDR3 is given with its conserved first and last residue. The order of the fields is J gene, V gene, D gene, clone size, CDR3 DNA, CDR3 protein. A D gene is named only where the DNA matches it firmly. Some rows have no size entry. The others give once, few or many, or a class for an expanded clone.

j_call: TRBJ1-4
v_call: TRBV18
d_call: -
clone_size: many
cdr3_nt: TGTGCCAGCTCACCGTTGTATAATGAAAAACTGTTTTTT
cdr3_aa: CASSPLYNEKLFF

j_call: TRBJ1-1
v_call: TRBV6-6
d_call: -
clone_size: few
cdr3_nt: TGTGCCAGCAGTTACCCCGAGAACACTGAAGCTTTCTTT
cdr3_aa: CASSYPENTEAFF

j_call: TRBJ2-1
v_call: TRBV29-1
d_call: -
clone_size: few
cdr3_nt: TGCAGCGTTAAGGGTACCTACAATGAGCAGTTCTTC
cdr3_aa: CSVKGTYNEQFF

j_call: TRBJ2-3
v_call: TRBV7-8
d_call: TRBD2
clone_size: many
cdr3_nt: TGTGCCAGCAGCTCCATAGGCGGGGGGGCCGATACGCAGTATTTT
cdr3_aa: CASSSIGGGADTQYF

j_call: TRBJ2-1
v_call: TRBV20-1
d_call: -
clone_size: -
cdr3_nt: TGCAGTGCTAGAGGATCCGTTGGGGAGCAGTTCTTC
cdr3_aa: CSARGSVGEQFF

j_call: TRBJ2-1
v_call: TRBV6-5
d_call: TRBD1
clone_size: few
cdr3_nt: TGTGCCAGCAGTCCCCGGGACAGGGGATTATGGCAGTTCTTC
cdr3_aa: CASSPRDRGLWQFF

j_call: TRBJ2-3
v_call: TRBV7-9
d_call: -
clone_size: -
cdr3_nt: TGTGCCAGCAGCTCGACCCGAGGCACAGATACGCAGTATTTT
cdr3_aa: CASSSTRGTDTQYF

j_call: TRBJ1-1
v_call: TRBV20-1
d_call: TRBD1
clone_size: many
cdr3_nt: TGCAGTGCTACAACGGACAGGGGGCTTAAGTACACTGAAGCTTTCTTT
cdr3_aa: CSATTDRGLKYTEAFF

j_call: TRBJ2-5
v_call: TRBV6-1
d_call: -
clone_size: many
cdr3_nt: TGTGCCAGCAGGGTGAACAGGGTATCCCAAGAGACCCAGTACTTC
cdr3_aa: CASRVNRVSQETQYF

j_call: TRBJ2-7
v_call: TRBV5-1
d_call: TRBD2
clone_size: -
cdr3_nt: TGCGCCAGCAGCTACGGACTAGCGGGGGGGCAATCCTACGAGCAGTACTTC
cdr3_aa: CASSYGLAGGQSYEQYF

j_call: TRBJ2-3
v_call: TRBV24-1
d_call: TRBD2
clone_size: many
cdr3_nt: TGTGCCACCAGGGGTAGCGGGAGCAAAGATACGCAGTATTTT
cdr3_aa: CATRGSGSKDTQYF

j_call: TRBJ2-1
v_call: TRBV3-1
d_call: TRBD1
clone_size: many
cdr3_nt: TGTGCCAGCAGCTCACAACCCACAGGGGGTGAGCAGTTCTTC
cdr3_aa: CASSSQPTGGEQFF

j_call: TRBJ1-4
v_call: TRBV7-2
d_call: TRBD1
clone_size: many
cdr3_nt: TGTGCCAGCAGTCGGACAGGGAATGAAAAACTGTTTTTT
cdr3_aa: CASSRTGNEKLFF

j_call: TRBJ2-3
v_call: TRBV19
d_call: TRBD2
clone_size: many
cdr3_nt: TGTGCCAGTAGTTCTCGGACTAGCGGGAGTCCAGATACGCAGTATTTT
cdr3_aa: CASSSRTSGSPDTQYF

j_call: TRBJ2-7
v_call: TRBV5-1
d_call: TRBD1
clone_size: medium-sized
cdr3_nt: TGCGCCAGCAGCGGGGGCCGCGCGGGACAGGTATCCTACGAGCAGTACTTC
cdr3_aa: CASSGGRAGQVSYEQYF

j_call: TRBJ2-1
v_call: TRBV6-6
d_call: TRBD2
clone_size: few
cdr3_nt: TGTGCCAGCAGGCGAGCGGGGGAAGGTAATGAGCAGTTCTTC
cdr3_aa: CASRRAGEGNEQFF

j_call: TRBJ2-5
v_call: TRBV30
d_call: TRBD2
clone_size: many
cdr3_nt: TGTGCCTGGAGTGTACAAGGGACTACCCAAGAGACCCAGTACTTC
cdr3_aa: CAWSVQGTTQETQYF

j_call: TRBJ1-6
v_call: TRBV5-1
d_call: TRBD1
clone_size: few
cdr3_nt: TGCGCCAGCAGACAGGGGATTTCTTCACCCCTCCACTTT
cdr3_aa: CASRQGISSPLHF

j_call: TRBJ2-3
v_call: TRBV11-3
d_call: TRBD2
clone_size: once
cdr3_nt: TGTGCCAGCAGACCGGGACTAGCAGGTGATACGCAGTATTTT
cdr3_aa: CASRPGLAGDTQYF

j_call: TRBJ1-1
v_call: TRBV18
d_call: -
clone_size: many
cdr3_nt: TGTGCCAGCTCAAGAGTAGATACTGAAGCTTTCTTT
cdr3_aa: CASSRVDTEAFF

j_call: TRBJ1-5
v_call: TRBV4-1
d_call: -
clone_size: many
cdr3_nt: TGCGCCAGCAGCCAAGACACCGGAAGCTCGTTCTCGGATGATCAGCCCCAGCATTTT
cdr3_aa: CASSQDTGSSFSDDQPQHF

j_call: TRBJ2-6
v_call: TRBV2
d_call: TRBD2
clone_size: few
cdr3_nt: TGTGCCAGCAGCTTCCCGGGACTAGCGGGAGTTGCTGGGGCCAACGTCCTGACTTTC
cdr3_aa: CASSFPGLAGVAGANVLTF

j_call: TRBJ2-3
v_call: TRBV6-6
d_call: -
clone_size: many
cdr3_nt: TGTGCCAGCAGTTCCCCGGGACTCCGCACAGATACGCAGTATTTT
cdr3_aa: CASSSPGLRTDTQYF

j_call: TRBJ2-1
v_call: TRBV7-9
d_call: TRBD2
clone_size: many
cdr3_nt: TGTGCCAGCAGCTTAGGAACTAGCGGGGGGTACTACTCCTACAATGAGCAGTTCTTC
cdr3_aa: CASSLGTSGGYYSYNEQFF

j_call: TRBJ1-2
v_call: TRBV7-2
d_call: -
clone_size: -
cdr3_nt: TGTGCCAGCAGCTTATATGGCACCTATGGCTACACCTTC
cdr3_aa: CASSLYGTYGYTF

j_call: TRBJ1-1
v_call: TRBV7-9
d_call: -
clone_size: -
cdr3_nt: TGTGCCAGCAGCCAACATCAAATGAACACTGAAGCTTTCTTT
cdr3_aa: CASSQHQMNTEAFF

j_call: TRBJ2-7
v_call: TRBV30
d_call: TRBD1
clone_size: many
cdr3_nt: TGTGCCTCCGACAGGGACCTCTACGAGCAGTACTTC
cdr3_aa: CASDRDLYEQYF